This TCR beta chain originates from a study of Tregs in tolerant kidney transplant recipients. Study-level points and caveats: Tolerant patients' donor-specific Tregs expanded beyond overall Tregs, suggesting antigen-driven growth.

Sequencing used immunoSEQ multiplex PCR; TCRdb keeps in-frame clones, though not all of them. This table has 50,000 to 80,000 clones, 95% to 98% appearing once. About this clone itself: Its specificity is not known.

CDR1 and CDR2 from the germline V gene are SGHRS and YFSETQ. V was clipped by 0 bases and J by 6 bases; unmatched bases: 5. The CDR3 runs to 15 residues. This clonotype originated in a human donor who received a combined kidney and bone marrow transplant. The chain links TRBV5-1 to TRBJ2-1; 8 bases match TRBD2. The material was Tregs from blood, obtained before the transplant. The CDR3 sequence is CASSLGSGRGNEQFF. CDR3 nucleotides: TGCGCCAGCAGCTTGGGAAGCGGGAGAGGCAATGAGCAGTTCTTC.